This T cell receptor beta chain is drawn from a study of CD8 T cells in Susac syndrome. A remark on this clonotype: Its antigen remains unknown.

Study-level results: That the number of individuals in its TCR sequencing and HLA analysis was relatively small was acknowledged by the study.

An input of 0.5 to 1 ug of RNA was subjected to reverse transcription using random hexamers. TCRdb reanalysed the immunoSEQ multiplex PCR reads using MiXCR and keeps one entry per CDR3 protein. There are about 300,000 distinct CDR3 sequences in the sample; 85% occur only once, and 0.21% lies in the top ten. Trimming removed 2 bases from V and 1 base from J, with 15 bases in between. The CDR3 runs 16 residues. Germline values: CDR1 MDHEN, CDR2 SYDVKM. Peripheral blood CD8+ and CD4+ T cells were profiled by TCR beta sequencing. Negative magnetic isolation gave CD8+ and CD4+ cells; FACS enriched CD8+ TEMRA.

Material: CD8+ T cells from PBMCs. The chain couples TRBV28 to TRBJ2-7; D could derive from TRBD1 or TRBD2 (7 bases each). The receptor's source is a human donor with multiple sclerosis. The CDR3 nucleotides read TGTGCCAGCAGTTTACTACCAGGGGGAGGGTCCTACGAGCAGTACTTC. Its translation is CASSLLPGGGSYEQYF.